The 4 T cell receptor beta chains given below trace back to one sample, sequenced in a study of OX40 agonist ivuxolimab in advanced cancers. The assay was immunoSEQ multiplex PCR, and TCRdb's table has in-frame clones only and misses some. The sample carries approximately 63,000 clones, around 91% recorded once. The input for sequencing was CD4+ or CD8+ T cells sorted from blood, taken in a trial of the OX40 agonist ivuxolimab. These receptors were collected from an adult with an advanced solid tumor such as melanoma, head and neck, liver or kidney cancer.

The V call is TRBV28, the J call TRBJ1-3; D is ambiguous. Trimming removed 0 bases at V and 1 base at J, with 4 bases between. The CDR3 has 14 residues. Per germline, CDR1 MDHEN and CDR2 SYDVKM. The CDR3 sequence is CASSLWGSGNTIYF. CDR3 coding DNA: TGTGCCAGCAGTTTATGGGGTTCTGGAAACACCATATATTTT. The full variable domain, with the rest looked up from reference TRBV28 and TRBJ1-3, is DVKVTQSSRYLVKRTGEKVFLECVQDMDHENMFWYRQDPGLGLRLIYFSYDVKMKEKGDIPEGYSVSREKKERFSLILESASTNQTSMYLCASSLWGSGNTIYFGEGSWLTVV.

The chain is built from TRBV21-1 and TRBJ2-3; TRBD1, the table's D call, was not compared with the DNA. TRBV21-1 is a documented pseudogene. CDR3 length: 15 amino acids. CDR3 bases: TGTGCCAGCAGCAAAGGAGAACAGGTCCAAGATACGCAGTATTTT. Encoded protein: CASSKGEQVQDTQYF.

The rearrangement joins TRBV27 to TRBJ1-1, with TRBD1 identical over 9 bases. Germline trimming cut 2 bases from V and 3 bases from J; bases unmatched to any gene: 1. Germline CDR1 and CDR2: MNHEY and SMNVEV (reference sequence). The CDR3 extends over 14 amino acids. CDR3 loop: CASSLGTGYTEAFF. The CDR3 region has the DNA TGTGCCAGCAGTTTAGGGACAGGGTACACTGAAGCTTTCTTT.

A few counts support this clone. The CDR3 DNA follows: TGTGCCAGCAGCCCGGAAGCCAGCCTTCCCTCCAATGAGCAGTTCTTC. Protein: CASSPEASLPSNEQFF. The chain has TRBV4-2 and TRBJ2-1; no definite D call. The CDR3 is made up of 16 amino acids. V was pared by 4 bases and J by 6 bases, with 19 bases between. Per germline, CDR1 LGHNA and CDR2 YNFKEQ.